This TCR beta chain was sequenced for a study of T cell changes during pregnancy in multiple sclerosis. Repertoires were generated with immunoSEQ multiplex PCR, while TCRdb's copy carries only in-frame clones and drops some. The table shows nearly 60,000 clones, with 91% occurring only once. V shed 2 bases and J shed 2 bases, with 15 bases lying between them. CDR1 is LGHNA, CDR2 YNFKEQ, per germline. The CDR3 totals 16 residues. This clonotype was obtained from a female donor in good health, enrolled as a control in a pregnancy study. The input for sequencing was CD4+ T cells from peripheral blood mononuclear cells, taken after pregnancy. V is TRBV4-2 and J is TRBJ1-2, with D possibly matching TRBD1 (6 bases). The CDR3 DNA follows: TGTGCCAGCAGCCAACAGGCCCTAACAGGGAACTATGGCTACACCTTC. Encoded protein: CASSQQALTGNYGYTF.